This T cell receptor beta chain appears in the sequencing data of a study of blood T cell repertoires in COVID-19. For the study at large: Acute-phase and convalescent COVID-19 samples originated in the United States, Italy and Spain.

The germline V gene encodes CDR1 MNHEY and CDR2 SMNVEV (reference sequence). Trimming at V came to 3 bases and at J to 2 bases, leaving 4 bases not matched to a gene. The CDR3 has 15 residues. Clones were read by immunoSEQ multiplex PCR, and TCRdb kept only the in-frame ones, dropping some. Altogether under 200,000 clones are present, 60% to 85% being singletons, with the ten largest covering approximately 8%. Sequenced material: peripheral blood. V usage is TRBV27 and J usage is TRBJ2-3, with 8 bases aligning to TRBD2. The receptor was isolated from a man aged 55 to 70 with acute or convalescent COVID-19. The CDR3 protein is CASSFGGGITDTQYF. CDR3 bases: TGTGCCAGCAGTTTCGGGGGGGGGATCACAGATACGCAGTATTTT.